The rows below give T cell receptor beta chains drawn from one sample of a study of shared clonotypes between healthy human individuals. TCRdb's copy holds only in-frame clones and misses some; the assay was immunoSEQ multiplex PCR. Among 470,000 or so clones listed, over 75% were seen once. The sequenced material came from PBMCs. The source of these receptors is a woman in her 40s in good health. Some clones in this sample may be carry-over from other donors' samples. Both conserved end residues are part of each CDR3. The D gene is left open where the match is weak. Only some rows state a clone size, as once, few, many or a class for expanded clones.

D	V	size	J	DNA	CDR3
NA	TRBV19	NA	TRBJ1-5	TGTGCCAGTAGTATAGGGGGGAGTCCGCCCCAGCATTTT	CASSIGGSPPQHF
NA	TRBV10-3	NA	TRBJ1-2	TGTGCCATCAGTGAGTCAGGGGGGGCCTACACCTTC	CAISESGGAYTF
TRBD2	TRBV9	few	TRBJ2-7	TGTGCCAGCAGCGTAGAACTGGGCGGGAGCTCCTACGAGCAGTACTTC	CASSVELGGSSYEQYF
NA	TRBV5-5	NA	TRBJ2-7	TGTGCCAGCAGCCTTCGAGTTGGGGTCCCCTACGAGCAGTACTTC	CASSLRVGVPYEQYF
NA	TRBV7-3	NA	TRBJ1-1	TGTGCCAGCAGCCCAGGCCCCGCTACTGAAGCTTTCTTT	CASSPGPATEAFF
TRBD2	TRBV9	many	TRBJ2-2	TGTGCCAGCAGCGTAGTTGTACTAGCGGGAGCCGGGGAGCTGTTTTTT	CASSVVVLAGAGELFF
TRBD1	TRBV28	NA	TRBJ2-7	TGTGCCCTCCGGGACAGGAACTACGAGCAGTACTTC	CALRDRNYEQYF
NA	TRBV27	NA	TRBJ2-1	TGTGCCAGCAGTTTGGGGGCTAGCGGCTACAATGAGCAGTTCTTC	CASSLGASGYNEQFF
TRBD1	TRBV10-3	once	TRBJ2-7	TGTGCCATCAGAGACAGGGGGCAGGACGACGAGCAGTACTTC	CAIRDRGQDDEQYF
NA	TRBV7-9	once	TRBJ2-7	TGTGCCAGCAGCTTAGCGCATGGGAATTTACACGAGCAGTACTTC	CASSLAHGNLHEQYF
NA	TRBV6-1	NA	TRBJ2-5	TGTGCCAGCAGTGAGGCAGCCGGGACTTCAGAGACCCAGTACTTC	CASSEAAGTSETQYF
NA	TRBV7-2	NA	TRBJ2-3	TGTGCCAGCAGCTTTGCGGGAAACACAGATACGCAGTATTTT	CASSFAGNTDTQYF
TRBD1	TRBV7-6	few	TRBJ1-1	TGTGCCAGCAGGAGGAGGGGGCCGCACACTGAAGCTTTCTTT	CASRRRGPHTEAFF
NA	TRBV7-9	few	TRBJ1-1	TGTGCCAGCAGCTTTGGGATGAACACTGAAGCTTTCTTT	CASSFGMNTEAFF
NA	TRBV10-2	NA	TRBJ1-1	TGCGCCAGCAGGAACCAAAACACTGAAGCTTTCTTT	CASRNQNTEAFF
TRBD1	TRBV10-3	few	TRBJ2-1	TGTGCCATCGGATTGGGGACAGGCTCCTACAATGAGCAGTTCTTC	CAIGLGTGSYNEQFF
NA	TRBV7-2	NA	TRBJ1-2	TGTGCCAGCAGCTCTGGGCGCAGGGGCTACACCTTC	CASSSGRRGYTF
NA	TRBV18	NA	TRBJ2-7	TGTGCCAGCTCACCACCTAGCACCTCCTACGAGCAGTACTTC	CASSPPSTSYEQYF